This T cell receptor (beta chain) appears in the sequencing data of a study of graft-versus-host responses after intestinal transplantation. Study context: Every recipient underwent anti-thymocyte globulin induction, then tacrolimus and steroids for two to four years. Study findings and constraints: Graft-versus-host to host-versus-graft clonal ratios in allografts were high in patients with graft-donor T cell macrochimerism. Recipient marrow contained GvH clones, some of which appeared first in ileum or blood.

Profiled with immunoSEQ multiplex PCR; TCRdb holds only in-frame clones, not every one. The profile shows about 100,000 clones, 80% to 95% of them singletons. Germline values: CDR1 SGHNT, CDR2 YYREEE (reference sequence). Trimming took 1 base from V and 3 from J, leaving 5 bases between them. This CDR3 spans 13 amino acids. On this clone: No antigen is known for it.

This chain joins TRBV5-4 and TRBJ2-1; D perhaps matches TRBD1 (5 bases). The source was PBMCs, collected 450 to 460 days after intestinal transplant. This receptor was taken from a human patient who received an intestinal transplant, so some T cells may come from the graft donor. CDR3 in DNA: TGTGCCAGCAGCTTGACAGGCTACAATGAGCAGTTCTTC. This translates into CASSLTGYNEQFF. Full variable domain (rest looked up from reference TRBV5-4 and TRBJ2-1): ETGVTQSPTHLIKTRGQQVTLRCSSQSGHNTVSWYQQALGQGPQFIFQYYREEENGRGNFPPRFSGLQFPNYSSELNVNALELDDSALYLCASSLTGYNEQFFGPGTRLTVL.